The 4 T cell receptor beta chains reported below all come from one sample, sequenced in a study of T cells after posttransplantation cyclophosphamide. Measured with immunoSEQ multiplex PCR; TCRdb has only the in-frame clones, and not every one. This sample yields 17,000 or so clones, of which around nine tenths are seen a single time; 0.45% to 0.65% belongs to the top ten. A marrow graft followed busulfan-fludarabine conditioning, with cyclophosphamide on days +3 and +4. The sequences come from CD4+ T cells sorted from blood, collected after allogeneic stem cell transplant with posttransplant cyclophosphamide. The origin of the receptors is a male patient aged 60 to 75 who received an allogeneic stem cell transplant from a related donor and was CMV-positive. Among the T cells, some may be from the graft donor.

This clone was seen only a few times. The rearrangement links TRBV27 to TRBJ2-3; 8 bases agree with TRBD2. The germline V gene has CDR1 MNHEY and CDR2 SMNVEV (reference sequence). V lost 4 bases to trimming and J lost 2 bases; unmatched junction nucleotides: 8. This CDR3 has 16 residues. DNA for the CDR3: TGTGCCAGCAGTTCCCCAGGGCGGGGGGACACAGATACGCAGTATTTT. Its protein is CASSSPGRGDTDTQYF.

This sequence joins TRBV5-4 and TRBJ2-5, with TRBD2 matching 14 bases. Germline-derived CDR1 and CDR2 are SGHNT and YYREEE (reference sequence). This CDR3 spans 16 amino acids. Trimming at V came to 4 bases and at J to 2 bases, leaving 4 bases not matched to a gene. CDR3 protein: CASSGRLAGGQETQYF. The CDR3 DNA follows: TGTGCCAGCAGCGGGAGACTAGCGGGGGGGCAAGAGACCCAGTACTTC. The full variable domain, in which reference TRBV5-4 and TRBJ2-5 provide the parts outside the CDR3, is ETGVTQSPTHLIKTRGQQVTLRCSSQSGHNTVSWYQQALGQGPQFIFQYYREEENGRGNFPPRFSGLQFPNYSSELNVNALELDDSALYLCASSGRLAGGQETQYFGPGTRLLVL.

The chain is built from TRBV7-3 and TRBJ2-3, with D possibly TRBD2 on 5 matching bases. The CDR3 runs 13 residues. The germline V and J ends were trimmed by 2 bases and 9 bases, with 12 bases remaining between them. The V gene's germline CDR1 is SGHTA and CDR2 FQGTGA. CDR3 bases: TGTGCCAGCAGCTTACACGGGGAGCGCACGCAGTATTTT. Amino acids: CASSLHGERTQYF.

In DNA, the CDR3 is TGTGCCAGCTCACCAACCCGGGGTGGAAACACCATATATTTT. Translation: CASSPTRGGNTIYF. The V and J genes are TRBV18 and TRBJ1-3; D call uncertain. Per the germline V gene, CDR1 is KGHSH and CDR2 is LQKENI. The CDR3 is 14 amino acids. Trimming took 2 bases from V and 3 from J, leaving 8 bases between them.